Each of the 5 T cell receptor beta chains below was sequenced from the same sample in a study of T cell repertoires in cytomegalovirus infection. TCRdb re-called the reads with MiXCR, one entry per CDR3 protein. The sample yields approximately 490,000 distinct CDR3 sequences, over 9% seen once. Sequencing input: PBMCs. These receptor sequences come from a human donor in good health (CMV status not recorded). Some clones in this sample may be carry-over from other donors' samples.

In this sample, this clonotype turned up a few times. The V call is TRBV18, the J call TRBJ1-5; tentatively, D is TRBD1 (6 bases). Germline V gives CDR1 KGHSH, CDR2 LQKENI. CDR3 length: 16 amino acids. Trimming cost V 4 bases and J 6 bases, with 19 bases left between them. The CDR3 spells CASSLGAETFSQPQHF. For the CDR3, the DNA is TGTGCCAGCTCACTGGGGGCCGAGACATTCAGTCAGCCCCAGCATTTT.

This clonotype was observed many times. The chain joins TRBV2 to TRBJ1-4, with no clear D. The CDR3 has 17 residues. Germline-derived CDR1 and CDR2 are SNHLY and FYNNEI. Trimming took off 6 bases at V and 0 bases at J, with 17 bases between the two ends. CDR3 sequence: CASSDPSRSATNEKLFF. As DNA, the CDR3 is TGTGCCAGCAGCGACCCCTCACGATCTGCAACTAATGAAAAACTGTTTTTT.

This clonotype was counted ten times or more. The CDR3 here is CASSPGGGTQYF. In DNA, the CDR3 is TGTGCCAGCAGCCCGGGGGGGGGGACCCAGTACTTC. The chain has TRBV25-1 and TRBJ2-5; 8 bases align to TRBD2. This CDR3 region has 12 residues. Germline CDR1 is MGHDK and CDR2 is SYGVNS. V shed 6 bases and J 7 bases; nucleotides not matched to a gene: 4.

This clonotype was seen repeatedly, ten times or more. The chain combines TRBV3-1 with TRBJ1-5; 7 nucleotides match TRBD1. This CDR3 region has 14 residues. With V trimmed by 8 bases and J by 2 bases, 6 bases remained unmatched. CDR1 LGHDT and CDR2 YNNKEL come from the germline V gene (reference sequence). Written as DNA, the CDR3 is TGTGCCAGCGGGGGAGGGGGCGGCAATCAGCCCCAGCATTTT. Translated, it gives CASGGGGGNQPQHF.

This chain joins TRBV20-1 and TRBJ1-1; 7 bases map to TRBD1. The CDR3 runs to 12 residues. J lost 6 bases, V lost 3 bases, and 4 bases had no gene match. The germline gives CDR1 DFQATT, CDR2 SNEGSKA (reference sequence). The CDR3 DNA is TGCAGTGCTAGGGGGACAGATCCTGAAGCTTTCTTT. Translating it yields CSARGTDPEAFF.